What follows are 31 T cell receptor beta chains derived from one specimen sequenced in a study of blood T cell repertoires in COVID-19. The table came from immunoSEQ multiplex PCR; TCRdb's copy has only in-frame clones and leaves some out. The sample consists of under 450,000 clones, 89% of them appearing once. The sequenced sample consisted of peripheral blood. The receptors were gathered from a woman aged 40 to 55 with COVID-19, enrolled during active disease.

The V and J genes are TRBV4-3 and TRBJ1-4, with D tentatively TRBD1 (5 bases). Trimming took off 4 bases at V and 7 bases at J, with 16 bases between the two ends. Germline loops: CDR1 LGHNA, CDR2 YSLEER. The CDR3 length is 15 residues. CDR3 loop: CASSRPGRGSEKLFF. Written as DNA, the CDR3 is TGCGCCAGCAGCCGCCCCGGGAGGGGAAGTGAAAAACTGTTTTTT.

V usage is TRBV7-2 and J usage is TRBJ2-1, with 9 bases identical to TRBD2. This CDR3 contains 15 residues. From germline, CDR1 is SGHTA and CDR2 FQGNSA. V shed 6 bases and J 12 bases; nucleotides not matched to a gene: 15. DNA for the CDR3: TGTGCCAGCAGTTCCTCCCTGGCAGCGGGGGGAGGGCAGTTCTTC. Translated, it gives CASSSSLAAGGGQFF. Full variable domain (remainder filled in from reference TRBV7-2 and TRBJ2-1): GAGVSQSPSNKVTEKGKDVELRCDPISGHTALYWYRQSLGQGLEFLIYFQGNSAPDKSGLPSDRFSAERTGGSVSTLTIQRTQQEDSAVYLCASSSSLAAGGGQFFGPGTRLTVL.

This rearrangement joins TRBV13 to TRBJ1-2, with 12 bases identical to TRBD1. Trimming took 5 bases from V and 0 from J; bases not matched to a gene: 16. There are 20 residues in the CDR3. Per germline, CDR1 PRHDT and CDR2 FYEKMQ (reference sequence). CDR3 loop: CASSPQGEGTGGVSNYGYTF. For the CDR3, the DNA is TGTGCCAGCAGCCCCCAAGGAGAAGGGACAGGGGGCGTATCTAACTATGGCTACACCTTC.

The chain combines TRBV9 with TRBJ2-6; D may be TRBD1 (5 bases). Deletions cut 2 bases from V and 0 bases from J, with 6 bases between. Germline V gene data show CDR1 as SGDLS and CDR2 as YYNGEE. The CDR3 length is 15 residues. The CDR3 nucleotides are TGTGCCAGCAGCGTCGACAGCTCTGGGGCCAACGTCCTGACTTTC. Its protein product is CASSVDSSGANVLTF.

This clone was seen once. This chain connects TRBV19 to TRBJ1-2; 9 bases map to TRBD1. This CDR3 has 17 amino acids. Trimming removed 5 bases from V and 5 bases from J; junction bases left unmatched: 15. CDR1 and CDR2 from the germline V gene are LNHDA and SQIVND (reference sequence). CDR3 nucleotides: TGTGCCAGTAGTCCTCTCGGAAGCCGGACAGGGGATTATGGCTACACCTTC. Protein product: CASSPLGSRTGDYGYTF.

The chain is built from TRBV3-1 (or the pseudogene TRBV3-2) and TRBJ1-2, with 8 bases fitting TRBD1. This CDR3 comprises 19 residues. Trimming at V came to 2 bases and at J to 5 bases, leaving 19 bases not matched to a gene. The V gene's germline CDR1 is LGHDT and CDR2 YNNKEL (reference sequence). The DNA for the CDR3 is TGTGCCAGCAGCCAAAAAGACAAGGACAGGGTATCTTCGTTGTATGGCTACACCTTC. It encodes CASSQKDKDRVSSLYGYTF.

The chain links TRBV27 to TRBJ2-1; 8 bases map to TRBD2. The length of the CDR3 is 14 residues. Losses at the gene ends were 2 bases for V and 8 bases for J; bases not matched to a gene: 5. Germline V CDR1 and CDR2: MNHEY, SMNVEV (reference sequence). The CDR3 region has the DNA TGTGCCAGCAGTTTACCGGGAGGGAACTATGAGCAGTTCTTC. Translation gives CASSLPGGNYEQFF.

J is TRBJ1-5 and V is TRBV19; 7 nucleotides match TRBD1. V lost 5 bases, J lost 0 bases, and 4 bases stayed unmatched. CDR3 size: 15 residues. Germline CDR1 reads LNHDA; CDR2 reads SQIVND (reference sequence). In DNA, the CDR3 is TGTGCCAGTAGTCCGACAGGGATTAGCAATCAGCCCCAGCATTTT. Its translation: CASSPTGISNQPQHF.

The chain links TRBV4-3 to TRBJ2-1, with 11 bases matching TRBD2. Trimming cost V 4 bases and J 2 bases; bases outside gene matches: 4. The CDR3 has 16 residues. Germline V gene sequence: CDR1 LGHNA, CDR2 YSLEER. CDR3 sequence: CASSPRLAGTYNEQFF. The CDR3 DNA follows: TGCGCCAGCAGCCCACGACTAGCGGGAACCTACAATGAGCAGTTCTTC.

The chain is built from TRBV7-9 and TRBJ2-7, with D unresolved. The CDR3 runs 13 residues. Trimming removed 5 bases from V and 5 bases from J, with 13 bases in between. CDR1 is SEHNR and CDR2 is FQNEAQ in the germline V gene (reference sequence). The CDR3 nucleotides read TGTGCCAGCAGCCCTGTCGCGTCCCACGAGCAGTACTTC. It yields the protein CASSPVASHEQYF.

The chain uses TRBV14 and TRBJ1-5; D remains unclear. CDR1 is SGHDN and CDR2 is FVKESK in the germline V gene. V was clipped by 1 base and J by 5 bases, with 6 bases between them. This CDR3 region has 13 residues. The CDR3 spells CASSQGGYQPQHF. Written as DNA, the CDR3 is TGTGCCAGCAGCCAAGGCGGATATCAGCCCCAGCATTTT.

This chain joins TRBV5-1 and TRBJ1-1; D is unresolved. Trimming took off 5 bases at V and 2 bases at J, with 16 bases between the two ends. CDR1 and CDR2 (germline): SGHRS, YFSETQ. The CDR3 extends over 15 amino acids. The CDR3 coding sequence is TGCGCCAGCAGTAGCGCTTGGCCACCCAACACTGAAGCTTTCTTT. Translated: CASSSAWPPNTEAFF.

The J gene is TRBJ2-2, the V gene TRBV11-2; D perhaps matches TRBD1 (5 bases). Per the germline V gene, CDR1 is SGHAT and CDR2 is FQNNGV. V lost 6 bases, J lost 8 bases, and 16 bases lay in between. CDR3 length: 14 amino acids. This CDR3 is CASRPDRGLGELFF. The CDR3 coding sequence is TGTGCCAGCAGGCCAGACAGAGGCCTGGGGGAGCTGTTTTTT.

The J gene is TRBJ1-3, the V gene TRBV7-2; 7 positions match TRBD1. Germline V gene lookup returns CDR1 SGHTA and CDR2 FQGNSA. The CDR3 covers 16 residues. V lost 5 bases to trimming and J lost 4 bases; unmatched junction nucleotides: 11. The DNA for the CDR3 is TGTGCCAGCAGCGCCTATTTGACAGGGCCCGGAAACACCATATATTTT. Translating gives CASSAYLTGPGNTIYF.

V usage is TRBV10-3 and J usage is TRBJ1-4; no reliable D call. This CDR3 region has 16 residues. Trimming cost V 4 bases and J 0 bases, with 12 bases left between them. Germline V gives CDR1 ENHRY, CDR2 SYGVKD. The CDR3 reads CAISGEGVATNEKLFF. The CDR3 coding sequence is TGTGCCATCAGTGGTGAAGGAGTTGCAACTAATGAAAAACTGTTTTTT.

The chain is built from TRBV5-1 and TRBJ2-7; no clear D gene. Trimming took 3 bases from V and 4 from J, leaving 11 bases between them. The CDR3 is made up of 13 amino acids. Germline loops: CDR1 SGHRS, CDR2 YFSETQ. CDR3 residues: CASSSPGGYEQYF. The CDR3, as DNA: TGCGCCAGCAGCTCTCCGGGTGGGTACGAGCAGTACTTC.

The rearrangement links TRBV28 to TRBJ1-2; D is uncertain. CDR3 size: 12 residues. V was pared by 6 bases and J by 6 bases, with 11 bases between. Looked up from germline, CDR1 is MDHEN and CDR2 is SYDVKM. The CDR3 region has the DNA TGTGCCAGCAGGAGCAGGAGGGATGGCTACACCTTC. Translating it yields CASRSRRDGYTF.

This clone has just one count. The CDR3 DNA reads TGTGCCAGTACTCCCGAGTCAGGGCGGCTAGCCAAAAACATTCAGTACTTC. It codes for CASTPESGRLAKNIQYF. The chain combines TRBV19 with TRBJ2-4, with D perhaps matching TRBD1 (5 bases). With 7 bases removed from V and 0 bases from J, the gap between germline ends came to 19 bases. The CDR3 contains 17 residues. Germline CDR1 is LNHDA and CDR2 is SQIVND (reference sequence).

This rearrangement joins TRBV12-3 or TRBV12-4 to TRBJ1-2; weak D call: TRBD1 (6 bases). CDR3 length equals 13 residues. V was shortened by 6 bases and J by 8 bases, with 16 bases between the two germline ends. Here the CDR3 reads CASRDSELRGYTF. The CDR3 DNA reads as TGTGCCAGCAGGGACAGTGAGCTGAGGGGCTACACCTTC.

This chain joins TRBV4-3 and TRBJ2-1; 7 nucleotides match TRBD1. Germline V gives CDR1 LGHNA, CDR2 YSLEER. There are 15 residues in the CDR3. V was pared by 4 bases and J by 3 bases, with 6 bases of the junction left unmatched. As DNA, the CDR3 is TGCGCCAGCAGCCCCGACAGGGTCATCTACAATGAGCAGTTCTTC. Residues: CASSPDRVIYNEQFF.

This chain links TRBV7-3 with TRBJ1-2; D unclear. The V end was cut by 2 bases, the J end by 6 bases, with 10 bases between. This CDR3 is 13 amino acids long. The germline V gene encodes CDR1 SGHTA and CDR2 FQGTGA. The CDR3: CASSLRYGDGYTF. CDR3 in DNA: TGTGCCAGCAGCTTACGGTACGGGGATGGCTACACCTTC.

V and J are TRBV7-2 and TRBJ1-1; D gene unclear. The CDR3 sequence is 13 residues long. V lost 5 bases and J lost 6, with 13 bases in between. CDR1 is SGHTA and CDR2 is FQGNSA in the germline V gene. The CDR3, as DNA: TGTGCCAGCAGCACGTTACCACGGGCTGAAGCTTTCTTT. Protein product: CASSTLPRAEAFF. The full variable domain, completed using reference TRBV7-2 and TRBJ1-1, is GAGVSQSPSNKVTEKGKDVELRCDPISGHTALYWYRQSLGQGLEFLIYFQGNSAPDKSGLPSDRFSAERTGGSVSTLTIQRTQQEDSAVYLCASSTLPRAEAFFGQGTRLTVV.

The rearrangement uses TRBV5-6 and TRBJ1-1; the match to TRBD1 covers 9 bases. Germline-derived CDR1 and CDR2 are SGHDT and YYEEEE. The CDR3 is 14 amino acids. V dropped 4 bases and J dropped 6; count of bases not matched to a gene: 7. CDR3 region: CASSLGQGLAEAFF. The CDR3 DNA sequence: TGTGCCAGCAGCCTGGGACAGGGTCTTGCTGAAGCTTTCTTT. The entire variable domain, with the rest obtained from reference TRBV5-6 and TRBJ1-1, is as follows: DAGVTQSPTHLIKTRGQQVTLRCSPKSGHDTVSWYQQALGQGPQFIFQYYEEEERQRGNFPDRFSGHQFPNYSSELNVNALLLGDSALYLCASSLGQGLAEAFFGQGTRLTVV.

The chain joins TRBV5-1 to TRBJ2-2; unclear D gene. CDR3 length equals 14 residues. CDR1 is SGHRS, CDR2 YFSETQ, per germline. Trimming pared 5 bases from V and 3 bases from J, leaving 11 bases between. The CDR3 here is CASRDQVDTGELFF. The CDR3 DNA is TGCGCCAGCAGAGACCAGGTCGACACCGGGGAGCTGTTTTTT.

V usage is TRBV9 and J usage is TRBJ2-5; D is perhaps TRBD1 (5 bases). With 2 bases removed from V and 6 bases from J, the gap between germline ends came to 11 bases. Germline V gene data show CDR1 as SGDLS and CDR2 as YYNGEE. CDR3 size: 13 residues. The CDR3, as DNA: TGTGCCAGCAGCGTCAGGGTGGGAAAGACCCAGTACTTC. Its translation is CASSVRVGKTQYF.

CDR3 region: CASSLVGAGGVGSTDTQYF. The CDR3 region has the DNA TGCGCCAGCAGCTTGGTGGGGGCGGGAGGCGTAGGAAGCACAGATACGCAGTATTTT. The gene calls are TRBV5-1 and TRBJ2-3; the match to TRBD2 covers 8 bases. This CDR3 spans 19 amino acids. Germline CDR1 is SGHRS and CDR2 is YFSETQ. The ends lost 0 bases at V and 0 bases at J; junction bases unmatched: 12.

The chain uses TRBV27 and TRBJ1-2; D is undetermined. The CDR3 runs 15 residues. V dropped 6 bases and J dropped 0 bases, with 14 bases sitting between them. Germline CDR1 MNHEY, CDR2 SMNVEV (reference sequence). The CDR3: CASRGSGAANYGYTF. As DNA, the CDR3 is TGTGCCAGCAGGGGGAGCGGAGCGGCTAACTATGGCTACACCTTC.

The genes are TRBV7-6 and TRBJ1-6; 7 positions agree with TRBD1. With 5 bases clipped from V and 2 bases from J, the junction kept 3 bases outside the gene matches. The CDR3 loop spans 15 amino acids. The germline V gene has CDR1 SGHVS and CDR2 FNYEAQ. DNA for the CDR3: TGTGCCAGCAGCGGCGGGACAGCCTATAATTCACCCCTCCACTTT. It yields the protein CASSGGTAYNSPLHF.

CDR3 residues: CASSQGAPREQYF. The DNA for the CDR3 is TGTGCCAGCAGTCAGGGGGCGCCGCGCGAGCAGTACTTC. J is TRBJ2-7 and V is TRBV27; 8 nucleotides line up with TRBD1. Looked up from germline, CDR1 is MNHEY and CDR2 is SMNVEV (reference sequence). CDR3 length: 13 amino acids. Germline trimming cut 5 bases from V and 6 bases from J; bases unmatched to any gene: 6.

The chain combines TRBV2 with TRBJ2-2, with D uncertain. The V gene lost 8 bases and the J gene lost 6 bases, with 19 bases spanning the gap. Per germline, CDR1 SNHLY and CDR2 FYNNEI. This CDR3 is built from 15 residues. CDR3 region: CASSRSSIVAGELFF. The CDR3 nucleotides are TGTGCCAGCTCGAGATCCTCAATAGTGGCCGGGGAGCTGTTTTTT. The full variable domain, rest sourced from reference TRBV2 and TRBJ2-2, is EPEVTQTPSHQVTQMGQEVILRCVPISNHLYFYWYRQILGQKVEFLVSFYNNEISEKSEIFDDQFSVERPDGSNFTLKIRSTKLEDSAMYFCASSRSSIVAGELFFGEGSRLTVL.

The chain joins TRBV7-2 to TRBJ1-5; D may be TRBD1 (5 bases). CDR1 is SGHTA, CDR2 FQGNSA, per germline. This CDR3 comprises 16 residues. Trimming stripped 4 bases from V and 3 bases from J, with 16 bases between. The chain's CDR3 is CASSWIWGGDNQPQHF. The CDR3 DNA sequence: TGTGCCAGCAGCTGGATCTGGGGGGGAGACAATCAGCCCCAGCATTTT.